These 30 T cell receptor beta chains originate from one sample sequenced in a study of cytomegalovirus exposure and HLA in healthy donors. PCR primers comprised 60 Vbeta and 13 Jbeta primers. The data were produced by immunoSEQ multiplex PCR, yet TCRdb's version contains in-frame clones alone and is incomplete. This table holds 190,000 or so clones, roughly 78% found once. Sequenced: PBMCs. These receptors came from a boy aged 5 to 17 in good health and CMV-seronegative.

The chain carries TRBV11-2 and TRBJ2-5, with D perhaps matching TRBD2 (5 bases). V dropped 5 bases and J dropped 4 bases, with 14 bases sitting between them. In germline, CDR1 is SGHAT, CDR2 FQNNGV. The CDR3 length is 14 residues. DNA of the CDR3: TGTGCCAGCAGCCCCGTCGGGGAGTCAGAGACCCAGTACTTC. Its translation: CASSPVGESETQYF.

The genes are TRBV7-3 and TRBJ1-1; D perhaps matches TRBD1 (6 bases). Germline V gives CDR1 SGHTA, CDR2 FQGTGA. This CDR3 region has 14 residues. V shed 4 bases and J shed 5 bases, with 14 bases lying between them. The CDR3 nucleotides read TGTGCCAGCAGCTCTGGGGGGGGCATAACTGAAGCTTTCTTT. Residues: CASSSGGGITEAFF. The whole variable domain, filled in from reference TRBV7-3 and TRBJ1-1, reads GAGVSQTPSNKVTEKGKYVELRCDPISGHTALYWYRQSLGQGPEFLIYFQGTGAADDSGLPNDRFFAVRPEGSVSTLKIQRTERGDSAVYLCASSSGGGITEAFFGQGTRLTVV.

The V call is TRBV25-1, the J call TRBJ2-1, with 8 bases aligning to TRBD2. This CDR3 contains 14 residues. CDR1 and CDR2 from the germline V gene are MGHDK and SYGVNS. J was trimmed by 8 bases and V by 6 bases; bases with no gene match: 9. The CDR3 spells CASSQVRGGHEQFF. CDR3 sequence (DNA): TGTGCCAGCAGCCAAGTCCGGGGGGGGCATGAGCAGTTCTTC.

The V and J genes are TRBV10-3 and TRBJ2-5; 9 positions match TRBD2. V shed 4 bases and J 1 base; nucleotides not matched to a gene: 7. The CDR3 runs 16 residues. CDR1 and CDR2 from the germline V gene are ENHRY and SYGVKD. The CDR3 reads CAISGSRTSVQETQYF. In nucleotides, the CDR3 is TGTGCCATCAGTGGATCTAGGACTAGCGTCCAAGAGACCCAGTACTTC.

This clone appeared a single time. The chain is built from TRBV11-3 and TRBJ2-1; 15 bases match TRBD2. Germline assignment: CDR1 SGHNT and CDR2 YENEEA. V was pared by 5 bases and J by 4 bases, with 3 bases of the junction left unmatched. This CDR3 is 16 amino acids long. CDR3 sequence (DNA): TGTGCCAGCAGCACAGGGACTAGCGGGGGGTACAATGAGCAGTTCTTC. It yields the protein CASSTGTSGGYNEQFF. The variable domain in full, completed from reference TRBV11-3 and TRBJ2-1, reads EAGVVQSPRYKIIEKKQPVAFWCNPISGHNTLYWYLQNLGQGPELLIRYENEEAVDDSQLPKDRFSAERLKGVDSTLKIQPAELGDSAVYLCASSTGTSGGYNEQFFGPGTRLTVL.

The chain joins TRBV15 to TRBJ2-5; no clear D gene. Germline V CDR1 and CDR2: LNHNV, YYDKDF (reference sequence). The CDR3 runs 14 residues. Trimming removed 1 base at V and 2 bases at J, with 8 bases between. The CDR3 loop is CATSRARRQETQYF. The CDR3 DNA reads TGTGCCACCAGCAGAGCTCGCAGGCAAGAGACCCAGTACTTC. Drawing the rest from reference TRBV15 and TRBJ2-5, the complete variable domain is DAMVIQNPRYQVTQFGKPVTLSCSQTLNHNVMYWYQQKSSQAPKLLFHYYDKDFNNEADTPDNFQSRRPNTSFCFLDIRSPGLGDTAMYLCATSRARRQETQYFGPGTRLLVL.

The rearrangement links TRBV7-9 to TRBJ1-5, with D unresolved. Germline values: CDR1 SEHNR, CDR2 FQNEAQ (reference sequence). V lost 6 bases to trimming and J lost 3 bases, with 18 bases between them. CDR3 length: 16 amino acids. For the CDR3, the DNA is TGTGCCAGCAGTCAAACAGACGGAAGCTTCAATCAGCCCCAGCATTTT. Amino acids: CASSQTDGSFNQPQHF.

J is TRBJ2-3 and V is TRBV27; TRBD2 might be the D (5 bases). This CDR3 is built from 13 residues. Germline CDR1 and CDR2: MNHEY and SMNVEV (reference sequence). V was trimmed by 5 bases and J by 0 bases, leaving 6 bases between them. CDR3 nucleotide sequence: TGTGCCAGCAGTGCGGGTAGCACAGATACGCAGTATTTT. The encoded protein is CASSAGSTDTQYF.

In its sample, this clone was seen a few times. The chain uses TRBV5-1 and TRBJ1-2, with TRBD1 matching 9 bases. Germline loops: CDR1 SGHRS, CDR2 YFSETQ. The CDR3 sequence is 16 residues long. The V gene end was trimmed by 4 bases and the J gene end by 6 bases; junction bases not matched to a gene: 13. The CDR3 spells CASSVGTGGLADGYTF. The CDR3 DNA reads TGCGCCAGCAGCGTGGGTACAGGGGGCTTGGCGGATGGCTACACCTTC.

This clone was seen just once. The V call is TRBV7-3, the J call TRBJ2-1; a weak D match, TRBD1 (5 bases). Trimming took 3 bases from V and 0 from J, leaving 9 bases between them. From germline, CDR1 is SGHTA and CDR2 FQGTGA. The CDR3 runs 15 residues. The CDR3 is CASSLTASSYNEQFF. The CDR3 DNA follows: TGTGCCAGCAGCTTGACAGCAAGCTCCTACAATGAGCAGTTCTTC.

The CDR3: CASSQGVQPQHF. CDR3 in DNA: TGTGCCAGTAGCCAGGGGGTTCAGCCCCAGCATTTT. The chain joins TRBV19 to TRBJ1-5; TRBD1 matches 7 bases. The CDR3 contains 12 residues. With V trimmed by 6 bases and J by 6 bases, 2 bases remained unmatched. From germline, CDR1 is LNHDA and CDR2 SQIVND (reference sequence). Based on the CDR3 plus reference TRBV19 and TRBJ1-5, the full variable domain is DGGITQSPKYLFRKEGQNVTLSCEQNLNHDAMYWYRQDPGQGLRLIYYSQIVNDFQKGDIAEGYSVSREKKESFPLTVTSAQKNPTAFYLCASSQGVQPQHFGDGTRLSIL.

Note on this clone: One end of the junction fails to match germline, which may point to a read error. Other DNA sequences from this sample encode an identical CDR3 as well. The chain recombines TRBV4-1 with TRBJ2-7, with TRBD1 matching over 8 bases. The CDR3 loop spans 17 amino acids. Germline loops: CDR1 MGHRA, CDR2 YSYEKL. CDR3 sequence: CASSQDLVETGAYEQYF. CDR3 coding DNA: TGCGCCAGCAGCCAAGATCTAGTGGAGACAGGGGCCTATGAGCAGTACTTC.

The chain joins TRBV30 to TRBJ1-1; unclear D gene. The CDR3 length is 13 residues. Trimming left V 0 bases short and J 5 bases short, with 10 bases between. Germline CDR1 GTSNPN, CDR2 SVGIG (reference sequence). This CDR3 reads CAWSVPGRTEAFF. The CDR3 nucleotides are TGTGCCTGGAGTGTACCGGGGAGAACTGAAGCTTTCTTT.

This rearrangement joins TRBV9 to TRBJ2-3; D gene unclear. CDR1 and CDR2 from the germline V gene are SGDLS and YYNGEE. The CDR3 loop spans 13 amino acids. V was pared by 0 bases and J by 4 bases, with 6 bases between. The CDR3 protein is CASSVAYPDTQYF. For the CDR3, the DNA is TGTGCCAGCAGCGTAGCCTATCCAGATACGCAGTATTTT.

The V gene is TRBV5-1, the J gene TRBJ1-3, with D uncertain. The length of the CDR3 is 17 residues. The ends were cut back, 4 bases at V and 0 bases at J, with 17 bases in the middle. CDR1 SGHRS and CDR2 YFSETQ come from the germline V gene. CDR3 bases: TGCGCCAGCAGCCTAGACTCCCCATTCTACTCTGGAAACACCATATATTTT. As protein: CASSLDSPFYSGNTIYF.

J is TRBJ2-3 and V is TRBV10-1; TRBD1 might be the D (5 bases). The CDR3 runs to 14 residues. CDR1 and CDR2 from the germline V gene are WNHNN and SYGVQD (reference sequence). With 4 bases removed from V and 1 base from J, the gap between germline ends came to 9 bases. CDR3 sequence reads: CASSGQTRTDTQYF. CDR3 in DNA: TGCGCCAGCAGTGGACAGACCCGCACAGATACGCAGTATTTT.

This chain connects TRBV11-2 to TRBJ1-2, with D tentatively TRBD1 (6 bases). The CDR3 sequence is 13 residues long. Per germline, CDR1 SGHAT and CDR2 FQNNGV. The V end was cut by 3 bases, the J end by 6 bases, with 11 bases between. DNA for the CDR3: TGTGCCAGCAGCTTCGGGGGGGGCGATGGCTACACCTTC. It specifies CASSFGGGDGYTF.

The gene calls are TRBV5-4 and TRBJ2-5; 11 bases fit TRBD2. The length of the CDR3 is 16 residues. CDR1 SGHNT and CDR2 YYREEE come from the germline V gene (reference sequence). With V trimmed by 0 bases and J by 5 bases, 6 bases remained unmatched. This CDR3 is CASSLVSPSGGETQYF. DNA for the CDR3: TGTGCCAGCAGCTTGGTTAGTCCTAGCGGGGGGGAGACCCAGTACTTC.

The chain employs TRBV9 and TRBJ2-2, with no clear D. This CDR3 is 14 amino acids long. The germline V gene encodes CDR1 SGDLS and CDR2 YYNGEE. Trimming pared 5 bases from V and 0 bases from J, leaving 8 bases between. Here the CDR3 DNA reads TGTGCCAGCAGATCTACAGCGAACACCGGGGAGCTGTTTTTT. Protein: CASRSTANTGELFF.

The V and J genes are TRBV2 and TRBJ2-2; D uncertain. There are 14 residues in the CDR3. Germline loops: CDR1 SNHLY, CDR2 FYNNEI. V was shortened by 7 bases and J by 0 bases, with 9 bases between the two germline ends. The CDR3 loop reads CASTGDSNTGELFF. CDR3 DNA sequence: TGTGCCAGCACCGGAGATTCGAACACCGGGGAGCTGTTTTTT. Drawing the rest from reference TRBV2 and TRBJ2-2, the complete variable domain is EPEVTQTPSHQVTQMGQEVILRCVPISNHLYFYWYRQILGQKVEFLVSFYNNEISEKSEIFDDQFSVERPDGSNFTLKIRSTKLEDSAMYFCASTGDSNTGELFFGEGSRLTVL.

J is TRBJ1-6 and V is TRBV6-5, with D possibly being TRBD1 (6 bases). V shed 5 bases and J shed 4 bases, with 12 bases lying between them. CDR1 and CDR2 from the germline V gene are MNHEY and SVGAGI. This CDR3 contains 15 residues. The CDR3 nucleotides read TGTGCCAGCAGTGGAGGACAGTCTTATAATTCACCCCTCCACTTT. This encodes CASSGGQSYNSPLHF.

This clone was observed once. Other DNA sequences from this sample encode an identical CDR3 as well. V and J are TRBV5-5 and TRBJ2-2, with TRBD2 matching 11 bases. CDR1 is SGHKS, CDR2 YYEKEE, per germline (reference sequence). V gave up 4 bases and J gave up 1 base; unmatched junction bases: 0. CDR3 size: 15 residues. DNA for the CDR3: TGTGCCAGCAGCGGGACTAGCGGGAACACCGGGGAGCTGTTTTTT. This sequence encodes CASSGTSGNTGELFF.

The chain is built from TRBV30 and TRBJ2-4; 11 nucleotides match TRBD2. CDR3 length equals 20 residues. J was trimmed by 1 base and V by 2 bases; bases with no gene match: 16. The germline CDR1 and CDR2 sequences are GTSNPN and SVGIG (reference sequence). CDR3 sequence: CAWSTKVLAGGGPAKNIQYF. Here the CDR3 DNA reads TGTGCCTGGAGTACGAAAGTTCTAGCGGGAGGTGGGCCGGCCAAAAACATTCAGTACTTC.

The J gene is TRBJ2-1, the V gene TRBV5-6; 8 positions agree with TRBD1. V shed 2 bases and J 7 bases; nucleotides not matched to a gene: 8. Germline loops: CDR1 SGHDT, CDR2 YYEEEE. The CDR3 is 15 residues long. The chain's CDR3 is CASSFGQGAFNEQFF. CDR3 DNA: TGTGCCAGCAGCTTTGGGCAGGGGGCGTTTAATGAGCAGTTCTTC.

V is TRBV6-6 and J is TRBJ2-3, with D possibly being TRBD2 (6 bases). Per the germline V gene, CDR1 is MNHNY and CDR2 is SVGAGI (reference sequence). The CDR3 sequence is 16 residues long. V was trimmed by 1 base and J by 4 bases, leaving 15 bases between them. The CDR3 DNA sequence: TGTGCCAGCAGTTACTTACCGGGAGAAGTCGCAGATACGCAGTATTTT. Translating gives CASSYLPGEVADTQYF.

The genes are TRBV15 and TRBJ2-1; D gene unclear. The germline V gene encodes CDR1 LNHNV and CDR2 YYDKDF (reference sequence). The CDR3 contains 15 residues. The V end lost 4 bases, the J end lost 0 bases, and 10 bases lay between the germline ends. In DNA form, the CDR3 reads TGTGCCACCAGCACAGATTCGAGCTCCTACAATGAGCAGTTCTTC. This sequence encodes CATSTDSSSYNEQFF.

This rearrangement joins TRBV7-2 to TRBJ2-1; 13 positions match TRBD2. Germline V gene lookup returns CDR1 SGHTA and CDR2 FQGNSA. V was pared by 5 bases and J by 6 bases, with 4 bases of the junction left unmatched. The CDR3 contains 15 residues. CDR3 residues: CASSPTSGRANEQFF. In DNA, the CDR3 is TGTGCCAGCAGCCCCACTAGCGGGAGGGCCAATGAGCAGTTCTTC.

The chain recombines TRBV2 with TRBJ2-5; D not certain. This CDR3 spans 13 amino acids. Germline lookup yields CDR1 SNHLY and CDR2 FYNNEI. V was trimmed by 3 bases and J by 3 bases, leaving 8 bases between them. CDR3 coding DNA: TGTGCCAGCAGTGAGCCAGTTAAAGAGACCCAGTACTTC. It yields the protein CASSEPVKETQYF.

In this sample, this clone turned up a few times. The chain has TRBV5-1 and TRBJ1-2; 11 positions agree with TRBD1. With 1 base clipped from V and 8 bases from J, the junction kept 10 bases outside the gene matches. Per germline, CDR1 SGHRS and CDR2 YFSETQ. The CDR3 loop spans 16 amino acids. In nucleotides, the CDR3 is TGCGCCAGCAGCTTGAGCGGGGACAGGGGGACCGGGGGCTACACCTTC. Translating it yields CASSLSGDRGTGGYTF.

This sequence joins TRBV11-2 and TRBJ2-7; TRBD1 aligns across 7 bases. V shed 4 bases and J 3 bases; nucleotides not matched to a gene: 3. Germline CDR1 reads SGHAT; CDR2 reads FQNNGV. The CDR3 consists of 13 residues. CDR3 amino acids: CASSWTGYYEQYF. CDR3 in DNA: TGTGCCAGCAGCTGGACAGGATACTACGAGCAGTACTTC.